Listed below are T cell receptor beta chains from one sample, sequenced in a study of T-cell reconstitution after alpha-beta-depleted transplantation in children. TCRdb itself ran the PCR reads through MiXCR, one entry per CDR3 protein. The table has about 610,000 distinct CDR3 sequences, more than 9% seen once. Source: PBMCs from the stem cell graft donor, taken from the stem cell graft. Receptors originate from a human donor who donated a stem cell graft to a child with acute myeloid leukemia. Each CDR3 is given with its conserved first and last residue. The D gene is left open where the match is weak. Not every row has a clone size; where given, it reads once, few, many or a size class.

size	V	J	D	CDR3	DNA
NA	TRBV28	TRBJ1-5	NA	CASSPALRTDQPQHF	TGTGCCAGCAGCCCGGCCTTGCGGACGGATCAGCCCCAGCATTTT
few	TRBV20-1	TRBJ1-6	TRBD1	CSVRTGDSPLHF	TGCAGTGTCAGGACAGGGGATTCACCCCTCCACTTT
few	TRBV3-1	TRBJ2-1	TRBD2	CASSPGLAGVKFF	TGTGCCAGCAGCCCGGGACTAGCGGGAGTGAAGTTCTTC
many	TRBV20-1	TRBJ2-3	TRBD1	CSARDRVTDTQYF	TGCAGTGCTAGGGACAGGGTCACAGATACGCAGTATTTT
NA	TRBV7-9	TRBJ2-7	TRBD1	CASSIGGTGMYEQYF	TGTGCCAGCAGCATCGGAGGGACAGGGATGTACGAGCAGTACTTC
NA	TRBV20-1	TRBJ2-7	NA	CSTFSGGRRSEQYF	TGCAGCACGTTCAGTGGGGGGAGACGGAGTGAGCAGTACTTC
few	TRBV11-2	TRBJ2-1	TRBD2	CASSPSNRLAAPYNEQFF	TGTGCCAGCAGCCCCAGCAATAGACTAGCGGCGCCATACAATGAGCAGTTCTTC
few	TRBV2	TRBJ2-7	NA	CTSSVGTGYYEQYF	TGTACCAGCAGTGTTGGGACGGGGTACTACGAGCAGTACTTC
few	TRBV6-2/TRBV6-3	TRBJ2-1	NA	CASSYRPGISYNEQFF	TGTGCCAGCAGTTACCGGCCCGGGATTTCCTACAATGAGCAGTTCTTC
many	TRBV12-3/TRBV12-4	TRBJ1-2	NA	CASSLGGAGGYTF	TGTGCCAGCAGTTTAGGGGGGGCTGGTGGCTACACCTTC
many	TRBV12-3/TRBV12-4	TRBJ2-2	NA	CASSLGGDTGELFF	TGTGCCAGCAGCTTAGGAGGGGACACCGGGGAGCTGTTTTTT
few	TRBV12-3/TRBV12-4	TRBJ1-1	NA	CASTIRENTEAFF	TGTGCCAGCACCATTAGGGAGAACACTGAAGCTTTCTTT
many	TRBV5-5	TRBJ2-7	NA	CASSSHGQAYEQYF	TGTGCCAGCAGCTCCCATGGACAAGCCTACGAGCAGTACTTC
NA	TRBV20-1	TRBJ2-7	TRBD2	CRARAPGGSAKSIYEQYF	TGCAGGGCTAGAGCTCCGGGCGGGAGCGCGAAAAGTATTTACGAGCAGTACTTC
NA	TRBV5-4	TRBJ2-3	NA	CASSSWTAQNTQYF	TGTGCCAGCAGCTCTTGGACAGCTCAGAATACGCAGTATTTT
many	TRBV12-3/TRBV12-4	TRBJ1-5	NA	CASSPLRDANQPQHF	TGTGCCAGCAGTCCTTTGAGGGATGCAAATCAGCCCCAGCATTTT
NA	TRBV6-2/TRBV6-3	TRBJ2-7	NA	CASTTADSYEQYF	TGTGCCAGCACCACGGCAGACTCCTACGAGCAGTACTTC
few	TRBV7-9	TRBJ2-3	NA	CASSSTGYTDTQYF	TGTGCCAGCAGCTCAACTGGGTACACAGATACGCAGTATTTT
NA	TRBV6-5	TRBJ2-1	NA	CASSYSRDLIEQFF	TGTGCCAGCAGTTACTCCCGGGACCTCATCGAGCAGTTCTTC
NA	TRBV27	TRBJ1-2	NA	CASSHVGGNYGYTF	TGTGCCAGCAGTCACGTGGGGGGAAACTATGGCTACACCTTC
NA	TRBV6-2/TRBV6-3	TRBJ2-1	TRBD2	CASSYSGDYYNEQFF	TGTGCCAGCAGTTACTCTGGGGACTACTACAATGAGCAGTTCTTC
many	TRBV6-1	TRBJ2-7	NA	CASSPRGQNSYEQYF	TGTGCCAGCAGTCCTAGAGGGCAGAACTCCTACGAGCAGTACTTC
many	TRBV6-5	TRBJ2-7	NA	CASSQSRGVVLSEQYF	TGTGCCAGCAGCCAGTCACGGGGCGTTGTCCTGTCCGAGCAGTACTTC
many	TRBV27	TRBJ1-5	NA	CASSPGHLRPQHF	TGTGCCAGCAGTCCGGGACACCTTAGACCCCAGCATTTT
many	TRBV12-3/TRBV12-4	TRBJ2-7	TRBD2	CASSSTGLAGAEQYF	TGTGCCAGCAGTTCCACGGGACTAGCGGGAGCCGAGCAGTACTTC
many	TRBV28	TRBJ2-7	NA	CASSWTGLSDEQYF	TGTGCCAGCAGCTGGACGGGACTTTCGGACGAGCAGTACTTC
many	TRBV28	TRBJ2-1	TRBD2	CASSSPGREGRDEQFF	TGTGCCAGCAGTTCGCCCGGGCGGGAGGGCCGGGATGAGCAGTTCTTC
NA	TRBV7-9	TRBJ2-1	NA	CASSLAAGNDNEQFF	TGTGCCAGCAGCTTAGCGGCCGGGAATGACAATGAGCAGTTCTTC
few	TRBV7-9	TRBJ2-5	TRBD1	CASSPGTGDRKTQYF	TGTGCCAGCAGCCCCGGGACAGGGGATAGAAAGACCCAGTACTTC